The rows below give T cell receptor beta chains drawn from one sample of a study of T-cell memory formation after mild COVID-19. TCRdb recomputed calls from the 5' RACE reads with MiXCR, one row per CDR3 protein. The sample lists 550,000 to 700,000 distinct CDR3 sequences, roughly 18% occurring once. Sequencing input: PBMCs or a T cell subset sorted from them (not recorded which). The source is an adult woman who had mild COVID-19 (a few samples of this study predate the infection). Cell type and time point are not known. Both conserved end residues are part of each CDR3. D genes are given only for firm matches. Some rows mark clone size as missing; the rest say once, few, many or name a class of expanded clone.

CDR3 length,D gene,J gene,clone size,V gene,CDR3 protein,CDR3 DNA
16,TRBD2,TRBJ2-7,NA,TRBV11-2,CASSLESTSGGYEQYF,TGTGCCAGCAGCTTAGAGTCTACTAGCGGGGGTTACGAGCAGTACTTC
15,TRBD1,TRBJ2-1,few,TRBV9,CASSVEGQATAEQFF,TGTGCCAGCAGCGTAGAAGGACAGGCGACCGCTGAGCAGTTCTTC
15,NA,TRBJ2-7,NA,TRBV5-1,CASSLSSQGGYEQYF,TGCGCCAGCAGCTTGAGTTCGCAGGGAGGCTACGAGCAGTACTTC
13,TRBD2,TRBJ2-3,few,TRBV27,CASSPERGITQYF,TGTGCCAGCAGTCCCGAGCGGGGCATAACGCAGTATTTT
13,NA,TRBJ2-2,NA,TRBV30,CAWSVLGTGELFF,TGTGCCTGGAGTGTACTCGGCACCGGGGAGCTGTTTTTT
16,NA,TRBJ2-1,NA,TRBV11-2,CASSLVSYHQYNEQFF,TGTGCCAGCAGCTTAGTATCGTACCACCAGTACAATGAGCAGTTCTTC
14,NA,TRBJ1-4,few,TRBV19,CASTATVTNEKLFF,TGTGCCAGTACCGCGACAGTAACTAATGAAAAACTGTTTTTT
13,NA,TRBJ2-7,NA,TRBV2,CASFSKSPYEQYF,TGTGCCAGCTTCTCTAAGTCACCCTACGAGCAGTACTTC
15,TRBD2,TRBJ2-1,NA,TRBV6-1,CASSVSGGAYNEQFF,TGTGCCAGCAGTGTTAGCGGGGGGGCTTACAATGAGCAGTTCTTC
16,NA,TRBJ1-1,few,TRBV4-1,CASSQGPGVTNTEAFF,TGCGCCAGCAGCCAAGGGCCAGGGGTAACTAACACTGAAGCTTTCTTT
15,TRBD1,TRBJ1-1,NA,TRBV11-2,CASSFRQGSNTEAFF,TGTGCCAGCAGCTTTAGACAGGGGAGTAACACTGAAGCTTTCTTT
15,NA,TRBJ2-7,NA,TRBV7-9,CASSLAPGVQGEQYF,TGTGCCAGCAGCTTAGCCCCGGGAGTTCAGGGCGAGCAGTACTTC
14,NA,TRBJ2-1,NA,TRBV30,CAWSVGAGFDEQFF,TGTGCCTGGAGTGTGGGGGCAGGGTTCGATGAGCAGTTCTTC
15,TRBD2,TRBJ2-1,NA,TRBV2,CASGGGSGRNNEQFF,TGTGCCAGCGGGGGCGGTAGCGGGAGGAACAATGAGCAGTTCTTC
13,TRBD2,TRBJ2-3,NA,TRBV20-1,CSAPGGGTDTQYF,TGCAGTGCTCCGGGGGGGGGCACAGATACGCAGTATTTT
13,TRBD1,TRBJ2-1,NA,TRBV7-9,CASSPTGKNEQFF,TGTGCCAGCAGCCCGACAGGGAAGAATGAGCAGTTCTTC
15,TRBD2,TRBJ2-3,many,TRBV7-2,CASSLMRGGRDTQYF,TGTGCCAGCAGCTTAATGCGGGGGGGCCGCGATACGCAGTATTTT
14,NA,TRBJ2-5,few,TRBV7-8,CASSPRVPVETQYF,TGTGCCAGCAGCCCCCGGGTCCCAGTAGAGACCCAGTACTTC
15,NA,TRBJ1-1,NA,TRBV12-3/TRBV12-4,CASSLVDPGKTEAFF,TGTGCCAGCAGTTTAGTAGACCCGGGGAAAACTGAAGCTTTCTTT
11,NA,TRBJ2-3,many,TRBV4-2,CASSESDTQYF,TGTGCCAGCAGCGAAAGCGATACGCAGTATTTT
13,NA,TRBJ2-1,many,TRBV7-9,CASSFSDWSEQFF,TGTGCCAGCAGCTTTAGCGATTGGAGTGAGCAGTTCTTC
17,NA,TRBJ2-3,few,TRBV20-1,CSAPRYGSVGGLSTQYF,TGCAGTGCTCCCCGTTATGGTTCGGTGGGGGGCCTAAGTACGCAGTATTTT
17,NA,TRBJ2-2,NA,TRBV6-5,CASSYSSGNWGTGELFF,TGTGCCAGCAGTTACTCGTCTGGGAATTGGGGAACCGGGGAGCTGTTTTTT
13,NA,TRBJ2-5,few,TRBV27,CASSAGTMKTQYF,TGTGCCAGCAGTGCCGGGACAATGAAGACCCAGTACTTC
16,TRBD2,TRBJ2-1,NA,TRBV5-1,CASSFFSGTTYNEQFF,TGCGCCAGCAGCTTTTTTAGCGGGACGACCTACAATGAGCAGTTCTTC
15,NA,TRBJ1-2,few,TRBV11-2,CASSFYRAVNYGYTF,TGTGCCAGCAGCTTTTATCGGGCTGTGAACTATGGCTACACCTTC
15,TRBD1,TRBJ2-1,many,TRBV12-3/TRBV12-4,CASGRQGFPYNEQFF,TGTGCCAGCGGGAGACAGGGGTTTCCCTACAATGAGCAGTTCTTC
13,TRBD2,TRBJ2-1,few,TRBV18,CASSSGKINEQFF,TGTGCCAGCTCTAGCGGGAAGATAAATGAGCAGTTCTTC
11,NA,TRBJ2-3,many,TRBV24-1,CATSTTDTQYF,TGTGCCACCAGTACCACAGATACGCAGTATTTT
17,NA,TRBJ1-3,NA,TRBV15,CATSDSGTLLSGNTIYF,TGTGCCACCTCAGACTCCGGGACACTTCTCTCTGGAAACACCATATATTTT
14,TRBD1,TRBJ2-3,few,TRBV5-1,CASSLDGTGSTQYF,TGCGCCAGCAGCTTGGATGGGACAGGGAGTACGCAGTATTTT
13,NA,TRBJ2-1,few,TRBV7-3,CASSDDQYNEQFF,TGTGCCAGCAGCGACGACCAATACAATGAGCAGTTCTTC
12,NA,TRBJ1-1,few,TRBV28,CASSLSRGRAFF,TGTGCCAGCAGTTTAAGCAGGGGCAGGGCTTTCTTT
17,TRBD2,TRBJ2-1,many,TRBV6-6,CASSYSPTSGVYNEQFF,TGTGCCAGCAGTTACTCGCCAACTAGCGGGGTCTACAATGAGCAGTTCTTC
14,NA,TRBJ2-7,few,TRBV6-6,CASSYARDSYEQYF,TGTGCCAGCAGTTACGCGCGGGACTCCTACGAGCAGTACTTC
16,NA,TRBJ2-1,few,TRBV5-1,CASSRQGGSTYNEQFF,TGCGCCAGCAGCCGCCAGGGGGGGAGTACCTACAATGAGCAGTTCTTC
11,NA,TRBJ1-1,few,TRBV10-3,CAISGSGEAFF,TGTGCCATCAGTGGGTCGGGCGAAGCTTTCTTT
11,NA,TRBJ2-2,many,TRBV4-1,CASSQNGELFF,TGCGCCAGCAGCCAGAACGGGGAGCTGTTTTTT
13,TRBD1,TRBJ2-7,NA,TRBV7-9,CASSTRTGAGQYF,TGTGCCAGCAGCACCCGGACAGGGGCCGGGCAGTACTTC
15,TRBD2,TRBJ2-3,NA,TRBV11-2,CASHLAGASTDTQYF,TGTGCCAGCCATCTAGCGGGAGCTAGCACAGATACGCAGTATTTT
14,TRBD1,TRBJ1-5,many,TRBV12-3/TRBV12-4,CASSLGTGSQPQHF,TGTGCCAGCAGTTTAGGGACAGGGAGTCAGCCCCAGCATTTT